This T cell receptor (beta chain) is from a study of identifying expanded T cells in peripheral blood (dated by TCRdb to between 2017 and 2020). Looking at the study overall: Four technical replicates, made by sequencing separate aliquots from the same pool of genomic DNA, were compared pairwise.

The immunoSEQ Assay, which uses bias-controlled multiplex PCR amplification of genomic DNA, was used to profile TCRbeta CDR3 regions. As for how the authors treated the data: To quantify the absolute abundance of each unique TCRbeta CDR3 region, the sequences were collapsed and filtered. Differential abundance was tested with a binomial (Fisher-equivalent) model and with a beta-binomial model adding time-dependent variance fitted from healthy donors. Clones with fewer than 5 combined templates were excluded, and clones with Benjamini-Hochberg FDR below 0.01 were called differentially abundant. In the beta-binomial model, variance was expressed as a function of the total template count across the two samples, in the form v = (b*log(k)+a)^2. This immuneACCESS table, as held by TCRdb, lists in-frame sequences with V and J called but not all clones. Of the missing ones, under half trace to an unresolved V gene in checked studies; the others have no known cause. The V and J calls and clone size come from that table; D and trimming were worked out from the DNA. This sample holds more than 50,000 clones; about four fifths were observed only once. Approximately 19% of the sample is taken by the ten largest.

Reading the germline V gene (reference sequence) gives CDR1 MNHEY and CDR2 SMNVEV. From the cysteine through the phenylalanine, the CDR3 covers 15 amino acids. Here the CDR3 DNA is all that survives: 45 bases in frame from base 1. V and J are truncated by 2 bases and 2 bases respectively, leaving an intervening sequence of 10 bases. General conclusions and limits of the study: The authors expected that over much longer intervals, such as months to years, biological variance in healthy repertoires might increase even further. The beta-binomial model significantly reduced the number of clones called differentially abundant and the false-positive rate across all healthy-donor time intervals. Across all healthy donors, variance in clone template counts between approximately two-week samples was found to increase significantly with total template count. Between technical replicates the binomial model flagged approximately 1.2 differentially abundant clones, whereas over about 2 weeks the binomial model flagged about 16.4 and over about four weeks approximately 20.

No immune events such as infections were documented for the healthy donors during the collection period. Healthy-donor blood repertoires served as a training cohort to calibrate time-dependent variance in a beta-binomial model of T-cell clone differential abundance. The training cohort comprised roughly ten healthy donors, 3 female and 7 male. On average the donors were about 40 years old, and their ages spanned 29 to 64 years. Obtained from a commercial supplier, whole blood was collected from each healthy donor at three time points set two weeks apart. For immunosequencing, genomic DNA was extracted from whole blood that had not been sorted. On this clone itself: This clone's antigen is unknown. No per-base quality is available; no much larger clone lies one base away.

The sequence links TRBV27 to TRBJ2-1, with no reliable assignment of the D segment. Sample: blood. The sequence was collected from a person between 18 and 75 years old in good health. The base sequence is TGTGCCAGCAGTTTAGCCCCAATCCCCTACAATGAGCAGTTCTTC. This codes for CASSLAPIPYNEQFF.